A single sample is the source of the 25 T cell receptor beta chains below, sequenced in a study of T cell responses to AZD1222 COVID-19 vaccine. This table comes from immunoSEQ multiplex PCR, and its TCRdb copy is limited to in-frame clones, with some not included. Seen here are about 150,000 clones, approximately 90% observed once, and the top ten hold approximately 2%. Sequenced material: peripheral blood, taken 28 days after the second AZD1222 dose. These receptors all stem from an adult who received the AZD1222 COVID-19 vaccine.

V and J are TRBV5-6 and TRBJ2-7, with D perhaps TRBD2 (6 bases). V lost 4 bases and J lost 6, with 23 bases in between. CDR3 length: 16 residues. CDR1 and CDR2 (germline): SGHDT, YYEEEE. CDR3 coding DNA: TGTGCCAGCAGCCCCTACCCCGGGACTTGGGGCGGCGAGCAGTACTTC. Its translation: CASSPYPGTWGGEQYF.

The V and J genes are TRBV7-2 and TRBJ1-6, with a tentative D call TRBD1 (5 bases). Deletions cut 4 bases from V and 8 bases from J, with 15 bases between. Germline V gene sequence: CDR1 SGHTA, CDR2 FQGNSA. The CDR3 totals 15 residues. CDR3 residues: CASSSPGNFDSPLHF. The CDR3, as DNA: TGTGCCAGCAGCTCACCAGGGAATTTCGATTCACCCCTCCACTTT. Together with reference TRBV7-2 and TRBJ1-6, the CDR3 gives the full variable domain: GAGVSQSPSNKVTEKGKDVELRCDPISGHTALYWYRQSLGQGLEFLIYFQGNSAPDKSGLPSDRFSAERTGGSVSTLTIQRTQQEDSAVYLCASSSPGNFDSPLHFGNGTRLTVT.

The V gene is TRBV19, the J gene TRBJ2-3; 8 nucleotides align to TRBD2. Germline assignment: CDR1 LNHDA and CDR2 SQIVND (reference sequence). The CDR3 extends over 13 amino acids. V lost 6 bases, J lost 6 bases, and 5 bases stayed unmatched. CDR3 sequence (DNA): TGTGCCAGTAGCGGGAGGGCCTTGGATACGCAGTATTTT. Protein product: CASSGRALDTQYF.

The chain uses TRBV9 and TRBJ2-7; 9 bases agree with TRBD2. The CDR3 covers 17 residues. The V gene's germline CDR1 is SGDLS and CDR2 YYNGEE. Trimming took 0 bases from V and 5 from J; bases not matched to a gene: 12. In nucleotides, the CDR3 is TGTGCCAGCAGCGTAGGAGTACGGCGGGAGGGCCCGGACGAGCAGTACTTC. Its protein product is CASSVGVRREGPDEQYF.

The chain is built from TRBV18 and TRBJ2-5; TRBD2 matches at 13 bases. CDR3 length: 14 amino acids. In germline, CDR1 is KGHSH, CDR2 LQKENI. J was trimmed by 4 bases and V by 6 bases; bases with no gene match: 2. The CDR3 sequence is CASSGLAGAETQYF. The DNA of the CDR3 is TGTGCCAGCTCCGGACTAGCGGGAGCAGAGACCCAGTACTTC.

The genes are TRBV29-1 and TRBJ1-5; a possible D gene is TRBD1 (6 bases). The CDR3 has 14 amino acids. V lost 4 bases and J 5 bases, leaving 15 bases between the germline ends. Germline CDR1 SQVTM, CDR2 ANQGSEA. CDR3: CSVVEQGFDQPQHF. CDR3 in DNA: TGCAGCGTTGTGGAACAGGGATTTGATCAGCCCCAGCATTTT.

The chain has TRBV19 and TRBJ2-5, with TRBD1 matching 9 bases. The V gene's germline CDR1 is LNHDA and CDR2 SQIVND (reference sequence). V lost 5 bases, J lost 5 bases, and 21 bases stayed unmatched. The CDR3 consists of 19 residues. The CDR3 loop reads CASSSLKGGTGIIGETQYF. The CDR3 DNA is TGTGCCAGTAGTTCCCTGAAAGGGGGGACAGGGATCATTGGGGAGACCCAGTACTTC.

The chain links TRBV5-4 to TRBJ2-3; weak D call: TRBD2 (6 bases). The V gene's germline CDR1 is SGHNT and CDR2 YYREEE (reference sequence). There are 14 residues in the CDR3. Trimming stripped 4 bases from V and 6 bases from J, with 15 bases between. The CDR3 DNA is TGTGCCAGCAGCCTCAGACTAGTTGGGGATACGCAGTATTTT. It translates to CASSLRLVGDTQYF.

The chain joins TRBV9 to TRBJ1-1; D is uncertain. Looked up from germline, CDR1 is SGDLS and CDR2 is YYNGEE. V lost 7 bases and J lost 6, with 19 bases in between. The CDR3 runs to 14 residues. As DNA, the CDR3 is TGTGCCAGCTCCGCGAGGGTGGAGAGTCCTGAAGCTTTCTTT. Its translation: CASSARVESPEAFF. Full variable domain (remainder filled in from reference TRBV9 and TRBJ1-1): DSGVTQTPKHLITATGQRVTLRCSPRSGDLSVYWYQQSLDQGLQFLIQYYNGEERAKGNILERFSAQQFPDLHSELNLSSLELGDSALYFCASSARVESPEAFFGQGTRLTVV.

This clone was observed a single time. The chain uses TRBV10-3 and TRBJ2-3; TRBD2 agrees at 10 bases. CDR1 is ENHRY, CDR2 SYGVKD, per germline. Trimming cost V 6 bases and J 1 base; bases outside gene matches: 4. The length of the CDR3 is 15 residues. The CDR3 sequence: CAIRRGTSGTDTQYF. For the CDR3, the DNA is TGTGCCATCAGAAGAGGGACTAGCGGCACAGATACGCAGTATTTT.

The chain links TRBV7-8 to TRBJ2-5, with no clear D. The CDR3 contains 13 residues. Germline V CDR1 and CDR2: SGHVS, FQNEAQ. V was cut by 2 bases and J by 4 bases, with 8 bases left in between. This CDR3 is CASSLKGLETQYF. As DNA, the CDR3 is TGTGCCAGCAGCTTAAAGGGTCTAGAGACCCAGTACTTC.

The rearrangement joins TRBV29-1 to TRBJ1-5; tentatively, D is TRBD1 (5 bases). There are 13 residues in the CDR3. CDR1 and CDR2 (germline): SQVTM, ANQGSEA. Trimming took off 6 bases at V and 3 bases at J, with 12 bases between the two ends. The chain's CDR3 is CSVGDGFNQPQHF. The CDR3, as DNA: TGCAGCGTCGGGGACGGATTCAATCAGCCCCAGCATTTT.

The chain is built from TRBV7-3 and TRBJ1-1; D unclear. In germline, CDR1 is SGHTA, CDR2 FQGTGA. The CDR3 contains 13 residues. With 7 bases removed from V and 0 bases from J, the gap between germline ends came to 9 bases. In nucleotides, the CDR3 is TGTGCCAGCAAGAAGGGAATGAACACTGAAGCTTTCTTT. Protein sequence: CASKKGMNTEAFF.

V and J are TRBV27 and TRBJ2-1, with D possibly being TRBD2 (6 bases). V lost 2 bases and J lost 9, with 14 bases in between. Germline V gives CDR1 MNHEY, CDR2 SMNVEV (reference sequence). The length of the CDR3 is 14 residues. CDR3 sequence: CASSLIAGTVEQFF. The CDR3 coding sequence is TGTGCCAGCAGTTTAATTGCGGGAACGGTTGAGCAGTTCTTC.

V is TRBV19 and J is TRBJ2-1, with 10 bases fitting TRBD1. V trimming: 4 bases; J trimming: 7 bases; junction bases outside the gene matches: 10. The CDR3 loop spans 16 amino acids. The germline gives CDR1 LNHDA, CDR2 SQIVND (reference sequence). CDR3 protein: CASSKRGQGTFNEQFF. DNA for the CDR3: TGTGCCAGTAGTAAAAGGGGACAGGGGACATTTAATGAGCAGTTCTTC.

The genes are TRBV5-6 and TRBJ2-7, with 7 positions matching TRBD1. The CDR3 consists of 14 residues. CDR1 is SGHDT and CDR2 is YYEEEE in the germline V gene. Germline trimming cut 5 bases from V and 1 base from J; bases unmatched to any gene: 6. The DNA of the CDR3 is TGTGCCAGCAGATCACGACAGGGTTCCTACGAGCAGTACTTC. Protein product: CASRSRQGSYEQYF.

The rearrangement links TRBV6-5 to TRBJ1-1; D is unresolved. Looked up from germline, CDR1 is MNHEY and CDR2 is SVGAGI. Trimming stripped 3 bases from V and 8 bases from J, with 16 bases between. The CDR3 is made up of 14 amino acids. CDR3 DNA: TGTGCCAGCAGTTATAGTCAGACGGTGGGAGAAGCTTTCTTT. This encodes CASSYSQTVGEAFF.

Notes on this clone: A read error may account for a junction end that differs from germline. V usage is TRBV10-1 and J usage is TRBJ2-7, with 12 bases that match TRBD1. Germline V gene sequence: CDR1 WNHNN, CDR2 SYGVQD (reference sequence). This CDR3 comprises 14 residues. In nucleotides, the CDR3 is TGCGCCAGCAGTGAAGGGACAGGGGGCTACCAGCAGTACTTC. Protein product: CASSEGTGGYQQYF.

The V and J genes are TRBV11-2 and TRBJ2-2; D not resolved. The CDR3 is made up of 14 amino acids. Trimming cost V 3 bases and J 1 base, with 6 bases left between them. Looked up from germline, CDR1 is SGHAT and CDR2 is FQNNGV. CDR3 coding DNA: TGTGCCAGCAGCTTCGACTGGAACACCGGGGAGCTGTTTTTT. Residues: CASSFDWNTGELFF. Full variable domain (missing parts from reference TRBV11-2 and TRBJ2-2): EAGVAQSPRYKIIEKRQSVAFWCNPISGHATLYWYQQILGQGPKLLIQFQNNGVVDDSQLPKDRFSAERLKGVDSTLKIQPAKLEDSAVYLCASSFDWNTGELFFGEGSRLTVL.

With regard to this clone: The sample contains more than one DNA sequence encoding this CDR3. V and J are TRBV5-1 and TRBJ2-1; D is uncertain. Trimming pared 2 bases from V and 4 bases from J, leaving 1 base between. This CDR3 has 11 residues. Germline assignment: CDR1 SGHRS and CDR2 YFSETQ. CDR3 amino acids: CASSLYNEQFF. CDR3 DNA: TGCGCCAGCAGCTTATACAATGAGCAGTTCTTC.

This chain joins TRBV29-1 and TRBJ1-2; TRBD1 is a possible D gene (6 bases). This CDR3 has 17 residues. The V and J ends lost 3 bases and 3 bases respectively, with 23 bases between them. Germline CDR1 is SQVTM and CDR2 is ANQGSEA. CDR3 amino acids: CSVESLRTGSLDYGYTF. The CDR3 coding sequence is TGCAGCGTTGAGAGCTTAAGAACAGGGAGCCTTGACTATGGCTACACCTTC. Based on the CDR3 plus reference TRBV29-1 and TRBJ1-2, the full variable domain is SAVISQKPSRDICQRGTSLTIQCQVDSQVTMMFWYRQQPGQSLTLIATANQGSEATYESGFVIDKFPISRPNLTFSTLTVSNMSPEDSSIYLCSVESLRTGSLDYGYTFGSGTRLTVV.

V and J are TRBV6-5 and TRBJ1-2, with D unclear. CDR1 is MNHEY and CDR2 is SVGAGI in the germline V gene. Trimming took 10 bases from V and 7 from J, leaving 22 bases between them. The CDR3 contains 14 residues. The CDR3 bases are TGTGCCACCGCGCTGGGGAATGCTATCGGTGGCTACACCTTC. Its translation: CATALGNAIGGYTF.

J is TRBJ2-3 and V is TRBV5-1; 10 bases are a match to TRBD1. The CDR3 loop spans 15 amino acids. The germline gives CDR1 SGHRS, CDR2 YFSETQ. Trimming took 4 bases from V and 0 from J; bases not matched to a gene: 2. The CDR3 DNA follows: TGCGCCAGCAGCCAGGGACAGGGGAGCACAGATACGCAGTATTTT. This gives the protein CASSQGQGSTDTQYF.

The rearrangement uses TRBV11-2 and TRBJ2-7; perhaps TRBD1 as D (6 bases). V dropped 1 base and J dropped 3 bases, with 13 bases sitting between them. This CDR3 region has 15 residues. CDR1 and CDR2 from the germline V gene are SGHAT and FQNNGV. This CDR3 reads CASSLGGRGNYEQYF. The CDR3 nucleotides read TGTGCCAGCAGCTTAGGAGGCAGGGGCAACTACGAGCAGTACTTC.

The gene calls are TRBV3-1 (or the pseudogene TRBV3-2) and TRBJ2-2; D is unresolved. CDR1 is LGHDT, CDR2 YNNKEL, per germline (reference sequence). The CDR3 runs 13 residues. V was shortened by 0 bases and J by 8 bases, with 7 bases between the two germline ends. The CDR3 here is CASSQEAGGELFF. CDR3 bases: TGTGCCAGCAGCCAAGAAGCAGGTGGGGAGCTGTTTTTT.